Listed below are T cell receptor beta chains from one sample, sequenced in a study of T cells in Graves' hyperthyroidism and ophthalmopathy. MiXCR, run by TCRdb on the multiplex PCR reads, gives a single entry per CDR3 protein. The sample has about 600,000 distinct CDR3 sequences, approximately 15% seen once. What was sequenced was blood. These receptors were taken from a woman aged 18-29 years with Graves' ophthalmopathy. Both conserved end residues are part of each CDR3. The D gene is left open where the match is weak. Clone size is stated in some rows and not others, as once, few, many or a class when expanded.

V gene	J gene	D gene	clone size	CDR3 protein	CDR3 DNA
TRBV28	TRBJ2-4	TRBD2	many	CASTRSQGGREKNIQYF	TGTGCCAGCACCCGTTCTCAGGGAGGGCGGGAGAAAAACATTCAGTACTTC
TRBV7-3	TRBJ2-2	-	many	CASRAPGRRSGELFF	TGTGCCAGCAGGGCCCCGGGACGGAGATCCGGGGAGCTGTTTTTT
TRBV14	TRBJ2-7	TRBD2	-	CASSTVSGSFPYEQYF	TGTGCCAGCAGCACCGTTAGCGGGAGCTTTCCCTACGAGCAGTACTTC
TRBV5-8	TRBJ1-1	TRBD1	many	CASSWSGTGSTEAFF	TGTGCCAGCAGCTGGAGTGGGACAGGCAGCACTGAAGCTTTCTTT
TRBV14	TRBJ1-3	-	few	CASNTGSGNTIYF	TGTGCCAGCAACACAGGGAGTGGAAACACCATATATTTT
TRBV6-1	TRBJ2-2	-	many	CASKGSTNTGELFF	TGTGCCAGCAAAGGGAGTACGAACACCGGGGAGCTGTTTTTT
TRBV20-1	TRBJ2-1	TRBD2	-	CSARAPAGTSGRGYNEQFF	TGCAGTGCTAGAGCCCCCGCCGGGACTAGCGGGAGGGGATACAATGAGCAGTTCTTC
TRBV28	TRBJ2-7	TRBD1	many	CASSTGTGADYEQYF	TGTGCCAGCAGCACAGGGACAGGTGCAGACTACGAGCAGTACTTC
TRBV5-1	TRBJ2-1	-	many	CASSLDGGIGLYNEQFF	TGCGCCAGCAGCTTGGACGGCGGGATAGGTCTTTACAATGAGCAGTTCTTC
TRBV11-2	TRBJ2-7	TRBD1	-	CASSTGVEQYF	TGTGCCAGCAGTACAGGGGTCGAGCAGTACTTC